The T cell receptor (beta chain) described here comes from a study of regulatory T cells in long-lasting Graves disease (dated by TCRdb to about 2021). The study in broad terms: Patients with newly diagnosed Graves' disease had been on antithyroid drugs for under 3 months. Persistent Graves' disease patients were compared with newly diagnosed Graves' disease patients by peripheral blood TCR sequencing and RNA sequencing. The study was conducted in China and was registered as a clinical trial. TCR sequencing covered 13 persistent and around 20 newly diagnosed Graves' disease patients, some 35 samples in total. Study-level results and caveats: The small sample size was acknowledged by the authors as a limitation that may reduce accuracy. Compared with newly diagnosed patients, patients with persistent Graves' disease had lower TCR Shannon entropy and fewer highly expanded clones, which suggests clonal expansion. TRBV28, TRBJ1-2 and TRBJ2-5 were preferentially used in persistent disease, while TRBV20-1 and TRBJ2-1 were favored in newly diagnosed disease. Sequencing and analysis were limited to the TCR beta chain. Persistent patients shared more public clonotypes among themselves (more than 2,500) than newly diagnosed patients did (about 900). The study examined only peripheral blood because the primary lesion, thyroid tissue, could not be accessed.

The CDR3 has 17 amino acids, counting the end cysteine and phenylalanine. This entry keeps only the CDR3 DNA: 51 bases, framed from base 1. The germline ends are 23 bases apart after V is trimmed by 0 bases and J by 8 bases. The germline V gene (reference sequence) provides CDR1 DFQATT and CDR2 SNEGSKA. This clonotype was seen repeatedly, ten times or more. Its specific antigen is unknown. No qualities accompany the bases; no much larger clone lies one base away. Libraries were constructed by multiplex PCR. The run used an Illumina HiSeq 4000. To build TCR beta libraries, CDR3 regions were amplified by Arm-PCR using iRepertoire HTBI primers. Before sequencing, the PCR products underwent gel purification. The study's own analysis went as follows. Gene usage analysis of CDR3 amino acid clonotypes used the 60 to 75 TRBV and about 14 TRBJ segments found across samples. Filtered high-quality paired reads were merged into contigs using COPE and FqMerger. BLAST was used to align contigs to the IMGT TRBV, TRBD and TRBJ reference genes, and CDR3 was defined following IMGT. Clonotypes above 0.1% frequency were classified as highly expanded clones. Shannon entropy was used to measure repertoire diversity, and the Gini coefficient was used to measure V-J evenness. Public clonotypes were defined as clonotypes shared by more than one individual. TCRdb reanalyzed the raw reads on its own, using fastp at Q25 for trimming and MiXCR for clone calling, and kept in-frame beta chains. Duplicate CDR3 protein sequences are folded into a single record with the most common DNA and genes. TCRdb assigned the V and J calls; the authors' analysis was not used. For this sample there are about 440,000 distinct CDR3 sequences; 15% to 20% appear just once. The ten biggest clones cover approximately 12% of the sample.

The label giving this sample's time point can be read as: newly diagnosed GD, antithyroid drugs for less than 3 months. For both TCR sequencing and RNA sequencing, RNA was extracted from PBMCs using TRIzol. The diagnosis of Graves' disease was made according to American Thyroid Association guidelines. Patients for the study were recruited at an endocrinology department in Xi'an, China. Each patient gave approximately 9.7 milliliters of peripheral blood, collected in an EDTA anticoagulant tube. Ficoll Paque Plus density gradient separation was used to isolate PBMCs, and no further T cell sorting was done. RNA quality was checked with an Agilent 2100 Bioanalyzer and agarose gel, and concentration with a NanoDrop 2000. This sample was shared with a second study, whose subject was T cells in Graves' hyperthyroidism and ophthalmopathy. Looking at the second paper: Stable Graves' hyperthyroidism was defined as no progression to ophthalmopathy during 18 months of follow-up. The hyperthyroidism patients were between 18 and 65 years old and newly diagnosed, with a disease duration of less than 2 months. Any patient with an uncontrolled infection, another autoimmune disease, pregnancy or lactation was excluded. Diagnoses were based on clinical symptoms, serum thyroxine and TRAb, thyroid ultrasound and orbital computed tomography. The TCR CDR3 was subjected to a first round of RT-PCR using the HTBI primer set and the Qiagen OneStep RT-PCR kit. Blood samples also contained most of the expanded thyroid clonotypes (frequency above 0.001), which suggests that blood repertoires may reflect thyroid immune responses. A 13 V-J signature model separated ophthalmopathy from stable hyperthyroidism, with approximately 87% sensitivity and roughly 81% specificity in cross-validation and 80%/75% in testing. In validation, the model predicted progression to ophthalmopathy a median of around six months before onset, with over 60% sensitivity and about 72% specificity. To identify distinguishing TCR V-J signatures, a discovery cohort of 90 to 100 patients was used, comprising 40 to 45 with Graves' ophthalmopathy and around 60 with stable Graves' hyperthyroidism. An independent validation cohort of around 20 hyperthyroidism patients and about 15 patients who later progressed to ophthalmopathy tested prospective prediction of ophthalmopathy. The roughly 94 discovery patients were randomly split 7:3 into training and test sets. Thyroid tissue and blood T-cell repertoires from six Graves' hyperthyroidism patients were also compared in the study. Following sampling, methimazole starting at 30 mg daily was given to hyperthyroidism patients, and high-dose intravenous methylprednisolone was given to ophthalmopathy patients. A second multiplex PCR round built the libraries, followed by size selection and purification. Libraries were sequenced paired-end with 100 bp reads on an Illumina HiSeq2000. SOAPnuke was used to process the raw data, throwing out any read that contained adapters or uncalled bases, had a mean Phred below 15, or lacked an exact constant-primer or identifier match. COPE v1.2.5 was used to merge the high-quality paired reads, and each unique nucleotide sequence was defined as a clonotype. Clonotypes were aligned to IMGT TRBV, TRBD and TRBJ reference segments using MiTCR v1.1. The analysis was restricted to V-J combinations with a frequency above 0.0001, which together covered 99.2% of the repertoires. The TCS score was defined as the ratio of F50 (clonal expansion) to E x V (chaos), calculated using BLOSUM62-based TCRdist between CDR3 peptides within each V-J. Welch's t-statistics and random forest reduced 514 V-J features to roughly 13, which were used in a naive Bayes classifier (R e1071). No statistical method was used to set the sample size in advance, and investigators knew the group allocation. According to the paper, TCR Vbeta CDR3 sequencing was carried out on 135 peripheral blood samples, which came from around 43 ophthalmopathy, some 73 hyperthyroidism and some 17 progressor patients.

The V and J genes are TRBV20-1 and TRBJ2-1, with TRBD1 perhaps the D gene, on 8 matching bases. The source was peripheral blood mononuclear cells (PBMCs), collected at new diagnosis, from a patient treated with antithyroid drugs. This sequence originates from a woman in her 30s with Graves disease. Donor details come from another sample of the same person, matched by shared clones. The DNA reads TGCAGTGCTAGAGATTGGGGGGGGACAGGATTGGTCGATGAGCAGTTCTTC. It translates as CSARDWGGTGLVDEQFF.